The clone carrying this T cell receptor (beta chain) appeared many times. The antigen remains unidentified. Trimming cost V 7 bases and J 5 bases, with 17 bases left between them. Germline V CDR1 and CDR2: MNHEY, SMNVEV (reference sequence). CDR3 length: 14 residues. This sample stems from a study of early T cells in non-severe SARS-CoV-2 infection. Study results and caveats: Anti-spike CD8 responses were favored in VDJdb matching, and private and CD4 specificities were missed.

Individual cDNA molecules were tagged with unique molecular identifiers, the study reported. TCRdb re-called the 5' RACE reads through MiXCR, storing one row per CDR3 protein. The sample yields 30,000 to 40,000 distinct CDR3 sequences, more than 5% seen once. This TCR was sampled from an adult who was a healthcare worker with PCR-confirmed SARS-CoV-2 infection or an uninfected control (not recorded which). Source material: whole blood. This rearrangement joins TRBV27 to TRBJ2-5; tentative D call: TRBD2 (6 bases). Here the CDR3 DNA reads TGTGCCAGCAAGGGCGGGGCTGGAGCGGAGACCCAGTACTTC. It is translated as CASKGGAGAETQYF.